This passage covers 23 T cell receptor beta chains from one sample sequenced in a study of regulatory T cells in long-lasting Graves disease. As for time point: persistent/refractory GD, antithyroid drugs over 5 years with positive TRAb. PBMCs were the source of the RNA used for TCR sequencing. The authors built TCR beta libraries using iRepertoire HTBI primers and Arm-PCR of CDR3 regions. TCRdb reprocessed the multiplex PCR reads via MiXCR and lists one record per CDR3 protein. The table lists around 450,000 distinct CDR3 sequences, 20% to 25% of them singletons. The specimen was peripheral blood mononuclear cells (PBMCs), collected when the disease was refractory, from a patient treated with antithyroid drugs. These receptors were collected from a female donor with Graves disease.

This clonotype was recorded at least ten times. The chain carries TRBV13 and TRBJ1-4; TRBD1 agrees at 9 bases. The CDR3 length is 15 residues. Germline values: CDR1 PRHDT, CDR2 FYEKMQ (reference sequence). The junction had 10 bases not matched to a gene; V was cut back by 4 bases and J by 10 bases. The CDR3 reads CASSSRRTGAGKLFF. The CDR3 nucleotides are TGTGCCAGCAGCTCGCGCAGGACAGGGGCAGGAAAACTGTTTTTT.

This clonotype occurred many times. The rearrangement links TRBV28 to TRBJ2-5; TRBD2 matches 7 bases. The CDR3 covers 15 residues. The germline gives CDR1 MDHEN, CDR2 SYDVKM. Trimming took 6 bases from V and 2 from J; bases not matched to a gene: 9. CDR3 in amino acids: CASSRTSATQETQYF. CDR3 nucleotides: TGTGCCAGCAGCCGTACTAGCGCCACTCAAGAGACCCAGTACTTC.

CDR3 sequence (DNA): TGTGCCAGCAGTTTATTGTTCGGCCCGCGTATATCTAGCACAGATACGCAGTATTTT. Translated: CASSLLFGPRISSTDTQYF. The V and J genes are TRBV28 and TRBJ2-3; no firm D call. Trimming pared 1 base from V and 0 bases from J, leaving 20 bases between. The V gene's germline CDR1 is MDHEN and CDR2 SYDVKM. The CDR3 contains 19 residues.

The table lists this clonotype with many counts. The chain links TRBV11-1 to TRBJ2-5; D is perhaps TRBD1 or TRBD2 (7 bases each). CDR1 is SGHAT, CDR2 FQDESV, per germline (reference sequence). CDR3 length: 16 amino acids. The ends were cut back, 5 bases at V and 5 bases at J, with 21 bases in the middle. The CDR3 protein is CASSPQGGASAETQYF. In DNA, the CDR3 is TGTGCCAGCAGCCCTCAGGGGGGGGCATCAGCGGAGACCCAGTACTTC.

The genes are TRBV28 and TRBJ1-1, with TRBD1 matching over 9 bases. CDR3 length: 15 amino acids. Germline V gene lookup returns CDR1 MDHEN and CDR2 SYDVKM. After removal of 3 bases from V and 11 bases from J, the junction contained 13 bases not matched to a gene. The CDR3 nucleotides read TGTGCCAGCAGTTTGGGGACAGGGCCAACTGAAAGGGCTTTCTTT. This sequence encodes CASSLGTGPTERAFF.

This clonotype was counted ten times or more. This chain joins TRBV11-2 and TRBJ1-1, with D possibly TRBD1 on 5 matching bases. V shed 6 bases and J shed 0 bases, with 8 bases lying between them. The CDR3 covers 13 residues. Germline loops: CDR1 SGHAT, CDR2 FQNNGV. The chain's CDR3 is CASSPGLNTEAFF. In nucleotides, the CDR3 is TGTGCCAGCAGTCCGGGACTGAACACTGAAGCTTTCTTT. Full variable domain (missing parts from reference TRBV11-2 and TRBJ1-1): EAGVAQSPRYKIIEKRQSVAFWCNPISGHATLYWYQQILGQGPKLLIQFQNNGVVDDSQLPKDRFSAERLKGVDSTLKIQPAKLEDSAVYLCASSPGLNTEAFFGQGTRLTVV.

This chain connects TRBV7-8 to TRBJ2-3; TRBD1 agrees at 10 bases. After removal of 6 bases from V and 2 bases from J, the junction contained 5 bases not matched to a gene. Germline values: CDR1 SGHVS, CDR2 FQNEAQ. The CDR3 length is 15 residues. The CDR3 DNA is TGTGCCAGCAGGACAGGGGGCGGACACACAGATACGCAGTATTTT. It codes for CASRTGGGHTDTQYF. The full variable domain, rest sourced from reference TRBV7-8 and TRBJ2-3, is GAGVSQSPRYKVAKRGQDVALRCDPISGHVSLFWYQQALGQGPEFLTYFQNEAQLDKSGLPSDRFFAERPEGSVSTLKIQRTQQEDSAVYLCASRTGGGHTDTQYFGPGTRLTVL.

This clonotype has at least ten counts. This chain connects TRBV5-6 to TRBJ2-7, with 11 bases that match TRBD1. The germline CDR1 and CDR2 sequences are SGHDT and YYEEEE. The length of the CDR3 is 14 residues. The J segment lost 6 bases and the V segment lost 2 bases, leaving 4 bases of the junction unmatched. CDR3 in amino acids: CASSFGTGGGEQYF. The CDR3 coding sequence is TGTGCCAGCAGCTTTGGGACAGGGGGAGGCGAGCAGTACTTC.

This clonotype came up once. The V gene is TRBV4-1, the J gene TRBJ1-2; D call uncertain. Germline V lookup: CDR1 MGHRA, CDR2 YSYEKL. V was cut by 1 base and J by 5 bases, with 11 bases left in between. The CDR3 loop spans 14 amino acids. Here the CDR3 DNA reads TGCGCCAGCAGCCAAGTAGAAAAGCTGTATGGCTACACCTTC. This codes for CASSQVEKLYGYTF.

The chain links TRBV30 to TRBJ1-4; weak D call: TRBD1 (6 bases). From germline, CDR1 is GTSNPN and CDR2 SVGIG (reference sequence). The CDR3 totals 13 residues. The V gene lost 0 bases and the J gene lost 8 bases, with 10 bases spanning the gap. CDR3 amino acids: CAWSVGGEEKLFF. The CDR3 DNA is TGTGCCTGGAGTGTCGGGGGCGAGGAAAAACTGTTTTTT.

The V and J genes are TRBV7-2 and TRBJ2-5; D is tentatively TRBD1 or TRBD2 (5 bases each). Germline V gene sequence: CDR1 SGHTA, CDR2 FQGNSA. The CDR3 is made up of 14 amino acids. V dropped 9 bases and J dropped 4 bases, with 18 bases sitting between them. CDR3 residues: CASQPRAGRETQYF. The CDR3 DNA follows: TGTGCCAGTCAGCCCAGGGCAGGGAGAGAGACCCAGTACTTC.

This clonotype was seen only a few times. CDR3 in DNA: TGTGCCAGCAGTTCCGTGACTGGAAGCTCCTACGAGCAGTACTTC. Residues: CASSSVTGSSYEQYF. The chain uses TRBV6-2 or TRBV6-3 and TRBJ2-7; D is unclear. Germline CDR1 MNHEY, CDR2 SVGEGT. CDR3 length equals 15 residues. V was cut by 4 bases and J by 0 bases, with 13 bases left in between.

This clonotype was found once. This may be a read error, as it is one base from a much larger clone. The chain employs TRBV6-2 or TRBV6-3 and TRBJ1-1, with D unclear. The CDR3 has 14 residues. Germline V gene sequence: CDR1 MNHEY, CDR2 SVGEGT. CDR3 region: CASGYQKTNTEAFF. CDR3 in DNA: TGTGCCAGCGGTTATCAGAAGACGAACACTGAAGCTTTCTTT.

This CDR3 is CASSIAPSGREEQYF. The CDR3 DNA sequence: TGTGCCAGTAGTATAGCGCCTAGCGGGAGGGAAGAGCAGTACTTC. V gene TRBV19 combines with J gene TRBJ2-7; 12 bases fit TRBD2. Germline V CDR1 and CDR2: LNHDA, SQIVND (reference sequence). The CDR3 consists of 15 residues. V lost 1 base and J lost 7; bases outside the gene matches: 5.

A few counts support this clonotype. The genes are TRBV12-3 or TRBV12-4 and TRBJ1-1; unclear D gene. V was trimmed by 6 bases and J by 7 bases, leaving 15 bases between them. CDR3 length equals 13 residues. In DNA, the CDR3 is TGTGCCAGCAGGAAAACCCGGGGAAGTGAAGCTTTCTTT. Amino acids: CASRKTRGSEAFF.

This clonotype was recorded a few times. The chain is built from TRBV5-8 and TRBJ2-7; 7 positions match TRBD1. Germline assignment: CDR1 SGHTS and CDR2 YDEGEE. The CDR3 spans 15 residues. V was clipped by 2 bases and J by 8 bases; unmatched bases: 13. For the CDR3, the DNA is TGTGCCAGCAGCTTCGGACAGGAGACCTACTTGCAGCAGTACTTC. Translation gives CASSFGQETYLQQYF.

This chain links TRBV13 with TRBJ2-7; 14 bases fit TRBD2. Trimming took 5 bases from V and 4 from J; bases not matched to a gene: 4. The CDR3 has 15 amino acids. Germline lookup yields CDR1 PRHDT and CDR2 FYEKMQ (reference sequence). The CDR3 DNA is TGTGCCAGCAGCAAGGGACTAGCGGGAGTGTACGAGCAGTACTTC. Translating it yields CASSKGLAGVYEQYF.

This clonotype was seen many times. This rearrangement joins TRBV28 to TRBJ1-1, with TRBD1 as a possible D gene (5 bases). Trimming left V 9 bases short and J 5 bases short, with 19 bases between. The CDR3 runs to 14 residues. Germline CDR1 MDHEN, CDR2 SYDVKM. DNA for the CDR3: TGTGCCAGTTCTTCCGGGGCCGATTATACTGAAGCTTTCTTT. Its translation: CASSSGADYTEAFF.

The chain recombines TRBV30 with TRBJ1-5; the D is unclear. Germline V CDR1 and CDR2: GTSNPN, SVGIG (reference sequence). The CDR3 is made up of 13 amino acids. Deletions cut 4 bases from V and 9 bases from J, with 16 bases between. Here the CDR3 DNA reads TGTGCCTGGAACCCGGCAGCCTTGGGGCCCCAGCATTTT. Encoded protein: CAWNPAALGPQHF. Supplemented by reference TRBV30 and TRBJ1-5, the full variable domain reads SQTIHQWPATLVQPVGSPLSLECTVEGTSNPNLYWYRQAAGRGLQLLFYSVGIGQISSEVPQNLSASRPQDRQFILSSKKLLLSDSGFYLCAWNPAALGPQHFGDGTRLSIL.

This clonotype was counted at least ten times. The gene calls are TRBV12-3 or TRBV12-4 and TRBJ1-1, with D unclear. The CDR3 is 11 residues long. Trimming left V 7 bases short and J 7 bases short, with 10 bases between. The CDR3: CASILEGEAFF. The CDR3 DNA reads TGTGCCAGCATCCTAGAGGGTGAAGCTTTCTTT.

This clonotype was counted many times. The chain uses TRBV7-8 and TRBJ2-2; 8 positions match TRBD1. Looked up from germline, CDR1 is SGHVS and CDR2 is FQNEAQ. The CDR3 extends over 16 amino acids. V shed 3 bases, J shed 4 bases, and the junction held 7 bases outside the gene matches. The CDR3 DNA sequence: TGTGCCAGCAGCTTTAGGACAGGGTTCGGCACCGGGGAGCTGTTTTTT. Translating it yields CASSFRTGFGTGELFF.

This clonotype has a count of ten or more. This rearrangement joins TRBV6-5 to TRBJ1-5; the D gene is possibly TRBD1 (6 bases). This CDR3 comprises 17 residues. Between the trimmed V and J ends, which lost 2 bases and 2 bases, there was a span of 16 bases. Germline lookup yields CDR1 MNHEY and CDR2 SVGAGI. CDR3 sequence reads: CASSYGYRENGNQPQHF. The DNA of the CDR3 is TGTGCCAGCAGTTACGGGTACAGGGAGAACGGCAATCAGCCCCAGCATTTT.

The genes are TRBV18 and TRBJ1-4, with a tentative D call TRBD1 (6 bases). Germline assignment: CDR1 KGHSH and CDR2 LQKENI. This CDR3 is built from 13 residues. V gave up 6 bases and J gave up 4 bases, with 9 bases separating them. For the CDR3, the DNA is TGTGCCAGCTCCCGGACAGATAATGAAAAACTGTTTTTT. This encodes CASSRTDNEKLFF.